This record concerns one T cell receptor beta chain sequence. Antigen: not known. The table came from immunoSEQ multiplex PCR; TCRdb's copy has only in-frame clones and leaves some out. In the table there are nearly 60,000 clones, less than 95% of which are singletons. These data are taken from a study of PD-1 blockade in classical Hodgkin lymphoma. Background on the study: The study gave patients nivolumab 3 mg/kg intravenously every 2 weeks. Study-level points and caveats: With CD4+ cells, TCR diversity rose significantly by C4D1, but not with CD8+ cells. Anyone who began nivolumab under 1 year after ASCT was excluded.

The germline CDR1 and CDR2 sequences are MNHNS and SASEGT. This CDR3 contains 15 residues. The V end was cut by 4 bases, the J end by 2 bases, with 15 bases between. Patients all relapsed after autologous stem cell transplantation, and there was variation in brentuximab vedotin exposure. The specimen was peripheral blood mononuclear cells (PBMCs), collected before the second cycle of nivolumab. The genes are TRBV6-1 and TRBJ2-7; possible D gene TRBD1, 6 bases. This TCR derives from a human donor with classical Hodgkin lymphoma. CDR3 residues: CASSGGGRMAYEQYF. DNA of the CDR3: TGTGCCAGCAGTGGAGGGGGACGTATGGCCTACGAGCAGTACTTC.